Presented here are 5 T cell receptor beta chains from one specimen sequenced in a study of cytomegalovirus exposure and HLA in healthy donors. The PCR used 60 Vbeta and 13 Jbeta primers. The protocol was immunoSEQ multiplex PCR, while the TCRdb copy is restricted to in-frame clones and leaves out a portion. This table holds 100,000 to 150,000 clones, 17% found once. Sequencing was done on a sample of PBMCs. These TCRs come from a female donor in good health and CMV-seropositive.

This clone was detected only a few times. This chain uses TRBV7-2 with TRBJ1-2; 9 nucleotides line up with TRBD1. CDR1 and CDR2 from the germline V gene are SGHTA and FQGNSA. CDR3 size: 16 residues. The J segment lost 4 bases and the V segment lost 2 bases, leaving 8 bases of the junction unmatched. CDR3 nucleotide sequence: TGTGCCAGCAGCTTAAAAGCGGGGACAGGGTCCTATGGCTACACCTTC. It specifies CASSLKAGTGSYGYTF.

This chain links TRBV6-5 with TRBJ2-1; 7 nucleotides agree with TRBD1. The CDR3 spans 14 residues. The germline V gene has CDR1 MNHEY and CDR2 SVGAGI. Losses at the gene ends were 5 bases for V and 8 bases for J; bases not matched to a gene: 9. CDR3: CASSQGQLGYEQFF. DNA of the CDR3: TGTGCCAGCAGTCAGGGACAGTTGGGGTATGAGCAGTTCTTC.

V gene TRBV15 combines with J gene TRBJ1-5; 9 bases agree with TRBD1. Germline loops: CDR1 LNHNV, CDR2 YYDKDF (reference sequence). The CDR3 consists of 17 residues. The V gene end was trimmed by 9 bases and the J gene end by 0 bases; junction bases not matched to a gene: 12. This CDR3 is CATGPGQGVYSNQPQHF. The CDR3 DNA sequence: TGTGCCACTGGACCGGGACAGGGAGTTTATAGCAATCAGCCCCAGCATTTT.

The chain carries TRBV7-2 and TRBJ1-6; maybe TRBD1 (6 bases). Germline assignment: CDR1 SGHTA and CDR2 FQGNSA. Trimming cost V 5 bases and J 13 bases, with 15 bases left between them. This CDR3 comprises 13 residues. The CDR3 reads CASSDRYLGPLHF. CDR3 coding DNA: TGTGCCAGCAGCGACAGGTATCTGGGTCCCCTCCACTTT. The full variable domain, with the rest looked up from reference TRBV7-2 and TRBJ1-6, is GAGVSQSPSNKVTEKGKDVELRCDPISGHTALYWYRQSLGQGLEFLIYFQGNSAPDKSGLPSDRFSAERTGGSVSTLTIQRTQQEDSAVYLCASSDRYLGPLHFGNGTRLTVT.

This rearrangement joins TRBV13 to TRBJ2-2; D is ambiguous. The CDR3 length is 14 residues. Germline CDR1 PRHDT, CDR2 FYEKMQ (reference sequence). The ends were cut back, 0 bases at V and 6 bases at J, with 8 bases in the middle. The CDR3: CASSLGNAPGELFF. CDR3 nucleotide sequence: TGTGCCAGCAGCTTAGGCAATGCGCCCGGGGAGCTGTTTTTT.